This T cell receptor (beta chain) emerged from a study of shared clonotypes between healthy human individuals. General study findings and limits: Generally, naive subsets (rather than memory subsets) showed larger estimated richness.

Points on this clone: Its antigen is unknown.

V lost 6 bases and J lost 1; bases outside the gene matches: 3. CDR1 is MNHEY, CDR2 SMNVEV, per germline (reference sequence). The CDR3 runs 14 residues. Sequenced by immunoSEQ multiplex PCR; TCRdb stores in-frame clones only, minus some. Of under 850,000 clones listed, approximately 92% are singletons. The naive CD8 subset, CD45RO-negative cells positively selected for CCR7, excluded terminally differentiated effector memory CD45RA+ cells. The gene calls are TRBV27 and TRBJ2-5; TRBD2 aligns across 9 bases. Source material: naive CD8+ T cells sorted from blood. The receptor was isolated from a man in his thirties or forties in good health. In DNA, the CDR3 is TGTGCCAGCAGCCTAGCGGGACCCCAAGAGACCCAGTACTTC. This sequence encodes CASSLAGPQETQYF.